This T cell receptor beta chain was observed in a study of blood T cell repertoires in COVID-19. Per the study methods: Cell counts per sample came from amplifying reference gene primers. Data came from immunoSEQ multiplex PCR; TCRdb stores just in-frame clones and leaves some out. That table supplies the V and J calls and clone size; D and trimming were determined from the DNA. The sample yields 130,000 or so clones, just under 85% seen once. The CDR3 sequence is 16 residues long. Germline values: CDR1 SQVTM, CDR2 ANQGSEA. Deletions cut 0 bases from V and 3 bases from J, with 17 bases between. The TCR sequence derives from a woman of 80 years or more with acute or convalescent COVID-19. Specimen: peripheral blood. J is TRBJ1-2 and V is TRBV29-1; unclear D gene. The CDR3 bases are TGCAGCGTTGAAGATCTTCTCGGCCAAGAGGACTATGGCTACACCTTC. This codes for CSVEDLLGQEDYGYTF.